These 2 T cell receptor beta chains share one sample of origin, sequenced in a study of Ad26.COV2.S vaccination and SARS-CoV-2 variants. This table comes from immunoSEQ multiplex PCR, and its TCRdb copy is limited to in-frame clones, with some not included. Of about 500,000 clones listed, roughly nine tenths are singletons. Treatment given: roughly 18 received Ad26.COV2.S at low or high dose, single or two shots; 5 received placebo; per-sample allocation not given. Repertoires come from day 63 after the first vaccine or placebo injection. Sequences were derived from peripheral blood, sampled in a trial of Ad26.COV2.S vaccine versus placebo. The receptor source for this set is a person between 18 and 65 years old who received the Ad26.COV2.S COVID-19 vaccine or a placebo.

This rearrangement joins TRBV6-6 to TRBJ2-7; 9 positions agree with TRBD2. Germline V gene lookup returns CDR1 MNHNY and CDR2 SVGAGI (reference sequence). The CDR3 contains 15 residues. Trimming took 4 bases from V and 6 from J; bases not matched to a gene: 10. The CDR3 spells CASSFLGGRGSEQYF. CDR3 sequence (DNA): TGTGCCAGCAGTTTCCTGGGCGGGAGGGGAAGCGAGCAGTACTTC.

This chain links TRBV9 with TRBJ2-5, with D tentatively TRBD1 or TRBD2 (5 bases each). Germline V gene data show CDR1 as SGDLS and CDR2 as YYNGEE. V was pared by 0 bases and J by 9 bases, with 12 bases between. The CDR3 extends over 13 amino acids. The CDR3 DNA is TGTGCCAGCAGCGTAGGGGACGTTGAGGCCCAGTACTTC. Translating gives CASSVGDVEAQYF.